These 20 T cell receptor beta chains originate from one sample sequenced in a study of blood T cell repertoires in COVID-19. Here immunoSEQ multiplex PCR was the method, and the copy in TCRdb shows in-frame clones only, minus some. The sample gives under 50,000 clones, 70% to 90% of which show up once; roughly a sixth is in the top ten. The source material was peripheral blood. These receptors all stem from a man aged 65-85 years with active COVID-19.

The rearrangement links TRBV7-3 to TRBJ2-1, with 10 positions matching TRBD1. J gave up 0 bases and V 0 bases, and 5 bases lay outside the gene matches. The CDR3 length is 18 residues. Germline V gene sequence: CDR1 SGHTA, CDR2 FQGTGA. As DNA, the CDR3 is TGTGCCAGCAGCTTAACCGGGACAGGGGCCTCCTCCTACAATGAGCAGTTCTTC. Its protein product is CASSLTGTGASSYNEQFF.

This chain connects TRBV3-1 (or the pseudogene TRBV3-2) to TRBJ2-5; D uncertain. This CDR3 region has 12 residues. CDR1 LGHDT and CDR2 YNNKEL come from the germline V gene (reference sequence). The germline V and J ends were trimmed by 4 bases and 12 bases, with 15 bases remaining between them. The CDR3 is CASSPGGVTEYF. CDR3 DNA: TGTGCCAGCAGCCCCGGCGGAGTAACTGAGTACTTC.

The rearrangement joins TRBV19 to TRBJ1-2; D remains unclear. With 3 bases removed from V and 3 bases from J, the gap between germline ends came to 8 bases. The CDR3 runs 13 residues. Germline V gene sequence: CDR1 LNHDA, CDR2 SQIVND (reference sequence). This CDR3 reads CASSMKQHYGYTF. The CDR3 coding sequence is TGTGCCAGTAGTATGAAACAGCACTATGGCTACACCTTC. The variable domain in full, with the rest retrieved from reference TRBV19 and TRBJ1-2, is DGGITQSPKYLFRKEGQNVTLSCEQNLNHDAMYWYRQDPGQGLRLIYYSQIVNDFQKGDIAEGYSVSREKKESFPLTVTSAQKNPTAFYLCASSMKQHYGYTFGSGTRLTVV.

The chain is built from TRBV7-3 and TRBJ1-6; 7 bases agree with TRBD1. Germline trimming cut 6 bases from V and 12 bases from J; bases unmatched to any gene: 11. The CDR3 extends over 14 amino acids. CDR1 and CDR2 (germline): SGHTA, FQGTGA. The CDR3 region has the DNA TGTGCCAGCAGTGGGGCGGGGCAGGGGGAACCCCTCCACTTT. It is translated as CASSGAGQGEPLHF. The complete variable domain, with remaining parts taken from reference TRBV7-3 and TRBJ1-6, reads GAGVSQTPSNKVTEKGKYVELRCDPISGHTALYWYRQSLGQGPEFLIYFQGTGAADDSGLPNDRFFAVRPEGSVSTLKIQRTERGDSAVYLCASSGAGQGEPLHFGNGTRLTVT.

The chain links TRBV19 to TRBJ1-3; D may be TRBD1 (6 bases). The CDR3 totals 13 residues. Germline values: CDR1 LNHDA, CDR2 SQIVND (reference sequence). V lost 7 bases to trimming and J lost 4 bases, with 11 bases between them. The CDR3 nucleotides read TGTGCCAGTACCCGCGGACAGGGAAACACCATATATTTT. Residues: CASTRGQGNTIYF.

The V call is TRBV5-6, the J call TRBJ1-3; D unresolved. This CDR3 contains 15 residues. Between the trimmed V and J ends, which lost 1 base and 0 bases, there was a span of 8 bases. CDR1 and CDR2 (germline): SGHDT, YYEEEE. CDR3 sequence: CASSLLYFSGNTIYF. The CDR3 nucleotides read TGTGCCAGCAGCTTGCTGTATTTCTCTGGAAACACCATATATTTT.

The J gene is TRBJ1-5, the V gene TRBV7-2; 7 positions match TRBD1. The length of the CDR3 is 17 residues. The germline gives CDR1 SGHTA, CDR2 FQGNSA. V lost 1 base to trimming and J lost 1 base; unmatched junction nucleotides: 7. Here the CDR3 DNA reads TGTGCCAGCAGCTTAGTCTCAGGGGGTTCCAGCAATCAGCCCCAGCATTTT. This sequence encodes CASSLVSGGSSNQPQHF.

The chain carries TRBV7-2 and TRBJ2-3; possible D gene TRBD1, 6 bases. The V gene's germline CDR1 is SGHTA and CDR2 FQGNSA. This CDR3 has 15 amino acids. The V end was cut by 3 bases, the J end by 2 bases, with 12 bases between. DNA of the CDR3: TGTGCCAGCAGCTTGAGGGCAGGGGACACAGATACGCAGTATTTT. Protein product: CASSLRAGDTDTQYF.

The genes are TRBV3-1 (or the pseudogene TRBV3-2) and TRBJ2-1; 7 bases align to TRBD2. The CDR3 has 16 amino acids. The germline gives CDR1 LGHDT, CDR2 YNNKEL (reference sequence). J lost 7 bases, V lost 3 bases, and 12 bases had no gene match. The CDR3 loop reads CASSQGRGEGGNEQFF. CDR3 in DNA: TGTGCCAGCAGCCAGGGTCGGGGGGAAGGAGGGAATGAGCAGTTCTTC.

The V and J genes are TRBV6-2 or TRBV6-3 and TRBJ2-1; D may be TRBD2 (5 bases). The CDR3 extends over 18 amino acids. V lost 4 bases, J lost 1 base, and 20 bases lay in between. CDR1 MNHEY and CDR2 SVGEGT come from the germline V gene. In DNA, the CDR3 is TGTGCCAGCAGTTCAACTTACCCACTAGATCGGTCCTACAATGAGCAGTTCTTC. It translates to CASSSTYPLDRSYNEQFF.

The DNA for the CDR3 is TGTGCCAGCAGCTTAGAAGTCCCAGGGGGCAGAGACGAGCAGTACTTC. Translating it yields CASSLEVPGGRDEQYF. The V call is TRBV11-2, the J call TRBJ2-7; 8 nucleotides match TRBD1. The V segment lost 0 bases and the J segment 5 bases; nucleotides outside the gene matches: 9. The CDR3 runs 16 residues. CDR1 and CDR2 from the germline V gene are SGHAT and FQNNGV.

This clone was picked up a small number of times. The J gene is TRBJ1-1, the V gene TRBV6-5, with D possibly being TRBD1 (6 bases). In germline, CDR1 is MNHEY, CDR2 SVGAGI. The CDR3 is 15 residues long. Trimming pared 5 bases from V and 1 base from J, leaving 14 bases between. Here the CDR3 DNA reads TGTGCCAGCAGTCTTACAGGGATGGGGAACACTGAAGCTTTCTTT. This codes for CASSLTGMGNTEAFF.

The rearrangement joins TRBV9 to TRBJ2-3, with TRBD2 matching 9 bases. CDR1 and CDR2 from the germline V gene are SGDLS and YYNGEE. The CDR3 loop spans 15 amino acids. After removal of 0 bases from V and 1 base from J, the junction contained 0 bases not matched to a gene. The CDR3 protein is CASSVGTSGTDTQYF. CDR3 nucleotides: TGTGCCAGCAGCGTAGGGACTAGCGGCACAGATACGCAGTATTTT.

This clone has more than one count but fewer than ten. This chain connects TRBV19 to TRBJ1-2; 7 positions match TRBD1. Germline V gene sequence: CDR1 LNHDA, CDR2 SQIVND (reference sequence). The CDR3 totals 13 residues. J gave up 4 bases and V 3 bases, and 2 bases lay outside the gene matches. The CDR3 DNA is TGTGCCAGTAGTATCGACAGGGCCTATGGCTACACCTTC. Its translation is CASSIDRAYGYTF.

In its sample, this clone was seen once. This chain joins TRBV3-1 (or the pseudogene TRBV3-2) and TRBJ2-3; the match to TRBD2 covers 8 bases. The germline gives CDR1 LGHDT, CDR2 YNNKEL (reference sequence). Trimming cost V 4 bases and J 3 bases; bases outside gene matches: 6. This CDR3 spans 15 amino acids. The CDR3 bases are TGTGCCAGCAGCCGACTAGCGACACGTACAGATACGCAGTATTTT. Amino acids: CASSRLATRTDTQYF.

This clone was seen only a few times. J is TRBJ1-1 and V is TRBV18; 8 nucleotides agree with TRBD1. Unmatched junction bases numbered 20, after V lost 1 base and J lost 7 bases. CDR3 size: 19 residues. The germline gives CDR1 KGHSH, CDR2 LQKENI. For the CDR3, the DNA is TGTGCCAGCTCACCACTACAATTCAGGGGGCGAGCCGCTCCTGATGAAGCTTTCTTT. This translates into CASSPLQFRGRAAPDEAFF.

About this clone itself: A junction boundary mismatches the germline segment, possibly from a read error. The rearrangement joins TRBV2 to TRBJ1-1, with TRBD1 matching 8 bases. The CDR3 is made up of 14 amino acids. In germline, CDR1 is SNHLY, CDR2 FYNNEI. In DNA, the CDR3 is TGTGCCAGCAGTGAAGGACAGGGGAACGCTGAAGCTTTCTTT. Protein: CASSEGQGNAEAFF.

The chain links TRBV1 to TRBJ2-3; the table's D call, TRBD1, has no DNA check behind it. TRBV1 is a recognized pseudogene. CDR3 length: 16 residues. CDR3 protein: CTSSQRTGDLTDTQYF. In nucleotides, the CDR3 is TGCACCAGCAGCCAGAGGACAGGGGACCTCACAGATACGCAGTATTTT.

V usage is TRBV5-4 and J usage is TRBJ2-7; a weak D match, TRBD2 (7 bases). Germline V gene data show CDR1 as SGHNT and CDR2 as YYREEE (reference sequence). Trimming stripped 2 bases from V and 4 bases from J, with 16 bases between. This CDR3 contains 15 residues. This CDR3 is CASSFEGGSSYEQYF. The CDR3 DNA reads TGTGCCAGCAGCTTTGAGGGGGGGTCGTCTTACGAGCAGTACTTC.

The V call is TRBV12-3 or TRBV12-4, the J call TRBJ2-2; D not resolved. The CDR3 spans 11 residues. Trimming cost V 5 bases and J 7 bases, with 5 bases left between them. The CDR3, as DNA: TGTGCCAGCAGTATCGGCGGGGAGCTGTTTTTT. It translates to CASSIGGELFF.